The 5 T cell receptor beta chains in this list originate from one sample, sequenced in a study of T cell changes during pregnancy in multiple sclerosis. Here immunoSEQ multiplex PCR was the method, and the copy in TCRdb shows in-frame clones only, minus some. The sample holds roughly 80,000 clones, 90% to 95% seen once. The source material was peripheral blood, sampled before pregnancy. All receptors come from a female donor with multiple sclerosis, enrolled in a pregnancy study.

V and J are TRBV5-1 and TRBJ1-2, with D tentatively TRBD1 (6 bases). Germline loops: CDR1 SGHRS, CDR2 YFSETQ. V was shortened by 4 bases and J by 8 bases, with 21 bases between the two germline ends. The length of the CDR3 is 15 residues. The CDR3 region has the DNA TGCGCCAGCAGCCATCGGACAGTCGGGGTGGAGGGCTACACCTTC. It encodes CASSHRTVGVEGYTF.

V is TRBV6-5 and J is TRBJ1-4, with D unresolved. This CDR3 has 13 amino acids. The germline CDR1 and CDR2 sequences are MNHEY and SVGAGI. Trimming pared 0 bases from V and 8 bases from J, leaving 7 bases between. CDR3 coding DNA: TGTGCCAGCAGTTACTCGCCCAGGGAAAAACTGTTTTTT. This codes for CASSYSPREKLFF.

V usage is TRBV29-1 and J usage is TRBJ2-4; 9 bases match TRBD2. After removal of 5 bases from V and 4 bases from J, the junction contained 15 bases not matched to a gene. This CDR3 contains 17 residues. Germline assignment: CDR1 SQVTM and CDR2 ANQGSEA. The CDR3 nucleotides are TGCAGCGTTATTTATCCTGCGGGAGGGAGCGCAAAAAACATTCAGTACTTC. Translation gives CSVIYPAGGSAKNIQYF.

The V gene is TRBV4-1, the J gene TRBJ2-4, with TRBD2 identical over 11 bases. V lost 1 base and J lost 1; bases outside the gene matches: 6. The CDR3 is made up of 18 amino acids. Germline CDR1 and CDR2: MGHRA and YSYEKL. The CDR3 DNA reads TGCGCCAGCAGCCAAGGGATTAGCGGGAGGGCTGCCAAAAACATTCAGTACTTC. Translation gives CASSQGISGRAAKNIQYF.

V is TRBV19 and J is TRBJ2-7; D possibly corresponds to TRBD2 (5 bases). Germline CDR1 LNHDA, CDR2 SQIVND (reference sequence). The CDR3 has 14 amino acids. V gave up 0 bases and J gave up 7 bases, with 13 bases separating them. The CDR3 loop is CASSIDPRVREQYF. CDR3 DNA: TGTGCCAGTAGTATAGATCCGCGGGTGAGGGAGCAGTACTTC.